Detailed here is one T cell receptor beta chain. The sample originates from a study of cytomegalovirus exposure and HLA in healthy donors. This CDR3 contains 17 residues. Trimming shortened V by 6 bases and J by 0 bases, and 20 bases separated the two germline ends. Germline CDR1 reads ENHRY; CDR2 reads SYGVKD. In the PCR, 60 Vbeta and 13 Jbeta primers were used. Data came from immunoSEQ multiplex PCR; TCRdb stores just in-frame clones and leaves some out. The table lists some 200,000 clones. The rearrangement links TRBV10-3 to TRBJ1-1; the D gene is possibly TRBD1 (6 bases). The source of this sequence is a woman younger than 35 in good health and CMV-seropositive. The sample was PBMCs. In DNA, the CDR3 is TGTGCCATCAGGGGAGGGGGACCTGGCGACATGAACACTGAAGCTTTCTTT. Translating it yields CAIRGGGPGDMNTEAFF.